This TCR beta chain comes out of a study of CD8 T cells in Susac syndrome. An input of about 0.45 to 1 ug of RNA was subjected to reverse transcription using random hexamers. Multiplex PCR with immunoSEQ amplified the TCR beta CDR3 across 54 Vbeta and 13 Jbeta. TCRdb recomputed calls from the immunoSEQ multiplex PCR reads with MiXCR, one row per CDR3 protein. The profile shows over 150,000 distinct CDR3 sequences, around 94% of them singletons. CD8+ and CD4+ T cells taken from blood had their TCR beta sequenced. Diagnostic criteria for definite or probable disease, in their recently defined form, were met by the patients with Susac syndrome. The sample consisted of CD4+ T cells from PBMCs. This TCR derives from a human donor with Susac syndrome.

Written as DNA, the CDR3 is TGTGCCAGCAGCTTTTCTGTGGGGGCCCGTACAAAAGAGACCCAGTACTTC. It specifies CASSFSVGARTKETQYF. The V gene is TRBV7-9, the J gene TRBJ2-5; D is possibly TRBD1 (6 bases). The length of the CDR3 is 17 residues. Germline V gene data show CDR1 as SEHNR and CDR2 as FQNEAQ (reference sequence). V was cut by 3 bases and J by 3 bases, with 20 bases left in between.